Listed below are T cell receptor beta chains from one sample, sequenced in a study of T cell responses to AZD1222 COVID-19 vaccine. TCRdb's table, derived via immunoSEQ multiplex PCR, lists solely in-frame clones and lacks some. The data show 85,000 to 95,000 clones, with almost 90% seen just once and 8.4% held by the top ten. The sample here was peripheral blood, taken on day 0 of AZD1222 vaccination. The receptors stem from an adult in good health. CDR3s include the opening cysteine and the closing phenylalanine or tryptophan. D genes are given only for firm matches. Clone size, where shown, is once, few, many, or a class for clones that have expanded.

size	V	J	D	DNA	CDR3
NA	TRBV11-2	TRBJ2-2	NA	TGTGCCAGCAGCCTTTCGCAGGGTACCGGGGAGCTGTTTTTT	CASSLSQGTGELFF
NA	TRBV7-9	TRBJ2-7	NA	TGTGCCAGCAGCTTAATTGAGGGGGCCTACGAGCAGTACTTC	CASSLIEGAYEQYF
NA	TRBV29-1	TRBJ2-7	NA	TGCAGCGTTTTTGGTGTGGCCGGGTCCCACACCGCCTACGAGCAGTACTTC	CSVFGVAGSHTAYEQYF
NA	TRBV7-9	TRBJ1-2	NA	TGTGCCAGCAGCTTGGTGGGGGGTGGCTACACCTTC	CASSLVGGGYTF
NA	TRBV7-2	TRBJ2-2	NA	TGTGCCAGCAGCTTAGGACGACTAGGGGCTGGCGGGGAGCTGTTTTTT	CASSLGRLGAGGELFF
NA	TRBV6-2/TRBV6-3	TRBJ1-2	NA	TGTGCCAGCAGTTTGCCCGTCTGGATAGGGCCCGAGGATGGCTACACCTTC	CASSLPVWIGPEDGYTF
many	TRBV29-1	TRBJ1-1	NA	TGCAGCGTTGAGGGGAGCCCGAACACTGAAGCTTTCTTT	CSVEGSPNTEAFF
NA	TRBV4-2	TRBJ2-7	TRBD2	TGTGCCAGCAGCCAATCTCCGGGACTAGCGGGGTCCTACGAGCAGTACTTC	CASSQSPGLAGSYEQYF
once	TRBV19	TRBJ1-4	TRBD1	TGTGCCAGTAGTAGAGGAGGGACAGCCAATGAAAAACTGTTTTTT	CASSRGGTANEKLFF
NA	TRBV18	TRBJ2-3	TRBD2	TGTGCCAGCTCACCAGGGCGGGGGGTCACAGATACGCAGTATTTT	CASSPGRGVTDTQYF
NA	TRBV4-3	TRBJ2-5	TRBD2	TGCGCCAGCAGCCTGGGACTAGCGCTTGGAGAGACCCAGTACTTC	CASSLGLALGETQYF
NA	TRBV11-2	TRBJ2-5	TRBD2	TGTGCCAGCAACTATGGGTCTAGCGGGGAAGAGACCCAGTACTTC	CASNYGSSGEETQYF
NA	TRBV7-2	TRBJ2-7	TRBD2	TGTGCCAGCAGCTCGGGACTATCATATCTCTACGAGCAGTACTTC	CASSSGLSYLYEQYF
NA	TRBV7-9	TRBJ2-7	TRBD1	TGTGCCAGCAGCACAGAAACAGGGGCCTACGAGCAGTACTTC	CASSTETGAYEQYF
NA	TRBV7-2	TRBJ2-7	NA	TGTGCCAGCAGCATCTCATTTCGCGAGCAGTACTTC	CASSISFREQYF